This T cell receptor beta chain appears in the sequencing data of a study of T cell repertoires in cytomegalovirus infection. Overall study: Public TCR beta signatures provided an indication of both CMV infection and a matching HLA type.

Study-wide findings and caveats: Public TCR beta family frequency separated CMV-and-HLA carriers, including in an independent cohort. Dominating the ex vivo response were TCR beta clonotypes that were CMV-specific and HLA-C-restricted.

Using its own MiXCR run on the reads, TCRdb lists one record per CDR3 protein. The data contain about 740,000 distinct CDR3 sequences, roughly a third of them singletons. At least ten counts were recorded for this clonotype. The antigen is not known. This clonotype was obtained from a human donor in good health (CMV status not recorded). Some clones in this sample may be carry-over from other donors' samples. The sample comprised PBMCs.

CDR3 residues: CASSLGRSYEQYF. The CDR3 DNA reads TGTGCCAGCAGCCTAGGACGGTCCTACGAGCAGTACTTC. The V call is TRBV7-2, the J call TRBJ2-7; D remains ambiguous. V gave up 5 bases and J gave up 1 base, with 9 bases separating them. CDR1 is SGHTA and CDR2 is FQGNSA in the germline V gene. CDR3 size: 13 residues.